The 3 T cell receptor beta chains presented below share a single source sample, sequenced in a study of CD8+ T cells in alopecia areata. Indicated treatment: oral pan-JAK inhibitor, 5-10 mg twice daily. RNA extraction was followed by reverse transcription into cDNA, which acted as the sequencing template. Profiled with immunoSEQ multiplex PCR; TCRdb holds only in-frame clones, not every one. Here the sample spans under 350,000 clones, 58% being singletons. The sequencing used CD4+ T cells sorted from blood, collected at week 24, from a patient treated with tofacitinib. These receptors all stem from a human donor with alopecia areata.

CDR3 in DNA: TGCGCCAGCAGCCCCGGGGGGAAACTGTTTTTT. Its translation is CASSPGGKLFF. The gene calls are TRBV4-1 and TRBJ1-4, with a tentative D call TRBD1 (5 bases). This CDR3 comprises 11 residues. The V gene's germline CDR1 is MGHRA and CDR2 YSYEKL. V lost 4 bases and J 11 bases, leaving 8 bases between the germline ends.

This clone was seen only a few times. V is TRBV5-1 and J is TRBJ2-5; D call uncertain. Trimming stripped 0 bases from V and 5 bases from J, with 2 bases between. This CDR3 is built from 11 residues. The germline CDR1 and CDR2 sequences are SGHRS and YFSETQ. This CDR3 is CASSLVETQYF. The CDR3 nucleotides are TGCGCCAGCAGCTTGGTGGAGACCCAGTACTTC. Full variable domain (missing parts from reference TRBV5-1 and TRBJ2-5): KAGVTQTPRYLIKTRGQQVTLSCSPISGHRSVSWYQQTPGQGLQFLFEYFSETQRNKGNFPGRFSGRQFSNSRSEMNVSTLELGDSALYLCASSLVETQYFGPGTRLLVL.

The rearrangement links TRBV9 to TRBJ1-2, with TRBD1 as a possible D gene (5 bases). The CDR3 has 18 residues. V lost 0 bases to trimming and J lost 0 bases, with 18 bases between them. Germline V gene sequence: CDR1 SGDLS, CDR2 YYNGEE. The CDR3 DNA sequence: TGTGCCAGCAGCGTAGCAGCGCAGGGAAGTGGTACTAACTATGGCTACACCTTC. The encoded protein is CASSVAAQGSGTNYGYTF. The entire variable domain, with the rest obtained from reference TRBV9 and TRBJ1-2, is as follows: DSGVTQTPKHLITATGQRVTLRCSPRSGDLSVYWYQQSLDQGLQFLIQYYNGEERAKGNILERFSAQQFPDLHSELNLSSLELGDSALYFCASSVAAQGSGTNYGYTFGSGTRLTVV.